The text below deals with one TCR beta chain. The sample originates from a study of T-cell memory formation after mild COVID-19. A single record per CDR3 protein comes from TCRdb applying MiXCR to the 5' RACE reads. The table shows more than 400,000 distinct CDR3 sequences, with about 18% occurring only once. V lost 4 bases to trimming and J lost 1 base; unmatched junction nucleotides: 5. There are 15 residues in the CDR3. Germline CDR1 reads MNHNS; CDR2 reads SASEGT. The receptor's source is an adult woman who had mild COVID-19 (a few samples of this study predate the infection). Cell type and time point are not known. Source material: PBMCs or a T cell subset sorted from them (not recorded which). The rearrangement links TRBV6-1 to TRBJ1-1, with 8 positions matching TRBD1. CDR3 sequence (DNA): TGTGCCAGCAGTGTGGACAGGGTGCAGAACACTGAAGCTTTCTTT. It is translated as CASSVDRVQNTEAFF.